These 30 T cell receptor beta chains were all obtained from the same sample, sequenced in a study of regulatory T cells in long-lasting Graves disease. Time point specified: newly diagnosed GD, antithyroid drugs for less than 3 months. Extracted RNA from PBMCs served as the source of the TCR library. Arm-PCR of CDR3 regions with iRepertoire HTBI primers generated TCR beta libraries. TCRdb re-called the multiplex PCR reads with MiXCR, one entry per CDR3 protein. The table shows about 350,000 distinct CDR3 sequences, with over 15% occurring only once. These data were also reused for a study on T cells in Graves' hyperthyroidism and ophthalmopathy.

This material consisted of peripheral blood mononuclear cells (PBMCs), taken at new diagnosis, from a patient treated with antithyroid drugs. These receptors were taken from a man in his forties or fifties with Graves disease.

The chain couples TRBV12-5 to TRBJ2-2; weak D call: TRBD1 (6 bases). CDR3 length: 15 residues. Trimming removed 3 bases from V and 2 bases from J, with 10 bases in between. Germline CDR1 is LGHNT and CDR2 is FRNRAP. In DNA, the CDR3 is TGTGCTAGTGGTTTAGGACAGAGTAACACCGGGGAGCTGTTTTTT. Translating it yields CASGLGQSNTGELFF.

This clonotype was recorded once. CDR3 amino acids: CASSDGLHSYEQYF. The DNA of the CDR3 is TGTGCCAGCAGTGACGGGCTCCACTCCTACGAGCAGTACTTC. This chain uses TRBV6-1 with TRBJ2-7, with D unclear. CDR1 MNHNS and CDR2 SASEGT come from the germline V gene. V shed 3 bases and J shed 0 bases, with 9 bases lying between them. This CDR3 comprises 14 residues.

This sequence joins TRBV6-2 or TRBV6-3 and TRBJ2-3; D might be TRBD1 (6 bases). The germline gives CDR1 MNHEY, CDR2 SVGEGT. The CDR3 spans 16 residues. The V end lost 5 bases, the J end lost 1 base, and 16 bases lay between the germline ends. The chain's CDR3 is CASSVGGDTGTDTQYF. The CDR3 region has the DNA TGTGCCAGCAGTGTTGGGGGCGACACCGGCACAGATACGCAGTATTTT.

The CDR3 bases are TGTGCCAGCAGCCGCACGATGGACCCGGCTCCTGGCTACACCTTC. Its protein product is CASSRTMDPAPGYTF. The V and J genes are TRBV27 and TRBJ1-2; no reliable D call. The V gene lost 6 bases and the J gene lost 7 bases, with 21 bases spanning the gap. The CDR3 length is 15 residues. The germline CDR1 and CDR2 sequences are MNHEY and SMNVEV (reference sequence).

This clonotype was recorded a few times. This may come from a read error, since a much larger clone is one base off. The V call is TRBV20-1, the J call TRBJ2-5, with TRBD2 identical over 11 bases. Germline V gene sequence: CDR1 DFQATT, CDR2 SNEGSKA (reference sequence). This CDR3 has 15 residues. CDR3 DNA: TGCAGTGCTAGGCTAGCGGGGGGTCTTATCGGGACCCAGCACTTC. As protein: CSARLAGGLIGTQHF.

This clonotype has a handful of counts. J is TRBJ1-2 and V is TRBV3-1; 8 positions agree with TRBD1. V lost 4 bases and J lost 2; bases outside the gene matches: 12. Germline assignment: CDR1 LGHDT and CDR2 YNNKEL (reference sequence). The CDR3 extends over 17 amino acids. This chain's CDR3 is CASSPEWDRRRNYGYTF. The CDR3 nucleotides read TGTGCCAGCAGCCCGGAGTGGGACAGGCGACGAAACTATGGCTACACCTTC.

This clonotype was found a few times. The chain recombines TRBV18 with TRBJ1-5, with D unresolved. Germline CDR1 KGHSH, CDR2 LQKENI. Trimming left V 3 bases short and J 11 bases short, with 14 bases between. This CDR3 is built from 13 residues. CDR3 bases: TGTGCCAGCTCACCGGCGGAAGGGTGGGCCCAGCATTTT. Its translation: CASSPAEGWAQHF.

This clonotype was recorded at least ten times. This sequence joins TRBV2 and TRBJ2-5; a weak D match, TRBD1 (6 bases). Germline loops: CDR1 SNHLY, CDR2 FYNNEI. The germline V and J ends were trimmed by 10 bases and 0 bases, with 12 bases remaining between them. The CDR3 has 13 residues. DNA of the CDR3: TGTGCCACAGGAACAGGGTACCAAGAGACCCAGTACTTC. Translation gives CATGTGYQETQYF.

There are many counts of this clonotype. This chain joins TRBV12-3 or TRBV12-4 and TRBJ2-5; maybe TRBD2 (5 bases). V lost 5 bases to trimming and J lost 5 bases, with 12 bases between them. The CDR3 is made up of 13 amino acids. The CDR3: CASSETRLETQYF. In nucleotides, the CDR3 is TGTGCCAGCAGTGAAACTAGACTTGAGACCCAGTACTTC.

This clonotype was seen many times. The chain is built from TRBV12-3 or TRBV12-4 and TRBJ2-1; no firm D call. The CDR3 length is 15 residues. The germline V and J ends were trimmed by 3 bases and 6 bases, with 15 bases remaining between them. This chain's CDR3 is CASSFRGGPSNEQFF. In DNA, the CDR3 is TGTGCCAGCAGTTTCCGTGGCGGACCGAGCAATGAGCAGTTCTTC.

The CDR3 nucleotides are TGTGCCAGCAGCGTAGCCGGTAGGGGAGGTTGTACTGAAGCTTTCTTT. Protein sequence: CASSVAGRGGCTEAFF. The chain joins TRBV9 to TRBJ1-1, with a weak D call TRBD1 (5 bases). The germline gives CDR1 SGDLS, CDR2 YYNGEE. V was pared by 0 bases and J by 5 bases, with 17 bases between. This CDR3 has 16 amino acids.

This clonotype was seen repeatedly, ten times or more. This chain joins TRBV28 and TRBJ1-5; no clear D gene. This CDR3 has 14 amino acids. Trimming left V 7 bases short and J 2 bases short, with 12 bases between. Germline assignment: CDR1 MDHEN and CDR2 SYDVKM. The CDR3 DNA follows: TGTGCCAGCATTCGGGAGGTTGGCAATCAGCCCCAGCATTTT. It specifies CASIREVGNQPQHF.

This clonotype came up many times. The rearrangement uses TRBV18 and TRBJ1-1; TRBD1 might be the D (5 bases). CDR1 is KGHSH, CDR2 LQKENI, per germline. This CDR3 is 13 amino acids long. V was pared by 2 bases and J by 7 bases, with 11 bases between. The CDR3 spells CASSPGTGYEAFF. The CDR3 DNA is TGTGCCAGCTCACCAGGGACGGGTTATGAAGCTTTCTTT.

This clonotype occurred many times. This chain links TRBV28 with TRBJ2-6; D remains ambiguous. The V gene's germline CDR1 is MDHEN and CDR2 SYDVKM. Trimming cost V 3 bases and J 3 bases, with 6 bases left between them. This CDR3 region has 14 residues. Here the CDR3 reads CASSFLGGANVLTF. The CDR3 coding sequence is TGTGCCAGCAGTTTCCTAGGTGGGGCCAACGTCCTGACTTTC. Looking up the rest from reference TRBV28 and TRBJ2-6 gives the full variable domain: DVKVTQSSRYLVKRTGEKVFLECVQDMDHENMFWYRQDPGLGLRLIYFSYDVKMKEKGDIPEGYSVSREKKERFSLILESASTNQTSMYLCASSFLGGANVLTFGAGSRLTVL.

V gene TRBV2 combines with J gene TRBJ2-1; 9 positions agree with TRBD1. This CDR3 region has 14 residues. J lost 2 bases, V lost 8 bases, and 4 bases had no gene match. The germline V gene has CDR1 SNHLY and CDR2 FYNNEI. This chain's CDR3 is CASRDRAAYNEQFF. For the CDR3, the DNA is TGTGCCAGCCGGGACAGGGCGGCCTACAATGAGCAGTTCTTC.

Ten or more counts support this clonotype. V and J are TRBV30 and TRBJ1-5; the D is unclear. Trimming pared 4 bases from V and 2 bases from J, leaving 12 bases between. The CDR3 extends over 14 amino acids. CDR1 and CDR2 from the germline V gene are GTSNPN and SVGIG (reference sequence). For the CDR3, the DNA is TGTGCCTGGACTGTCGGGCAGGGCAATCAGCCCCAGCATTTT. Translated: CAWTVGQGNQPQHF.

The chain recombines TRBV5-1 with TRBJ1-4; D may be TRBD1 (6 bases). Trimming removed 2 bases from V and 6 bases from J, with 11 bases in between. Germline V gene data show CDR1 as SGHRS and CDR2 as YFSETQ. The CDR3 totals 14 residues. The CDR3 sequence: CASSLGTTDEKLFF. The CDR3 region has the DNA TGCGCCAGCAGCTTAGGGACAACGGATGAAAAACTGTTTTTT.

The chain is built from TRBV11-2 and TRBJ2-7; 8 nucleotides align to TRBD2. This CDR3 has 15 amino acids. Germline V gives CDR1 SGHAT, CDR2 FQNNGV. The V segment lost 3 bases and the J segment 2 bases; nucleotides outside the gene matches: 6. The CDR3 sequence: CASSLNGRATYEQYF. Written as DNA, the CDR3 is TGTGCCAGCAGCTTGAACGGGAGGGCCACCTACGAGCAGTACTTC.

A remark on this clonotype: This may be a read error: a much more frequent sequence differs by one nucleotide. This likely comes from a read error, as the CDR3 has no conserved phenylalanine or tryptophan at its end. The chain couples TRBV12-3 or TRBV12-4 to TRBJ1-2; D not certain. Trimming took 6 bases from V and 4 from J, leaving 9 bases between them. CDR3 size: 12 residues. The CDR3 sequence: CASSPALYGYTL. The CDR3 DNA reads TGTGCCAGCAGCCCCGCCCTCTATGGCTACACCCTC.

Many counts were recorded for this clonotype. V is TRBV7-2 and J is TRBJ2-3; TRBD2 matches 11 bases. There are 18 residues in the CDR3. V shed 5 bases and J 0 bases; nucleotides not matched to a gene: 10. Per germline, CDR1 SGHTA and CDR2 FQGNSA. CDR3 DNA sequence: TGTGCCAGCAGCCTTTTGGCTAGCGGGGGGCCTAGCACAGATACGCAGTATTTT. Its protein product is CASSLLASGGPSTDTQYF.

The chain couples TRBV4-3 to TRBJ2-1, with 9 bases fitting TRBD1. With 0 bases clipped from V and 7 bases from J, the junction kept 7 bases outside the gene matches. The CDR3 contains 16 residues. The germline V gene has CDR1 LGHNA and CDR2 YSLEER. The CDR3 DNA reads TGCGCCAGCAGCCAAGATGGGACAGGGAACGGGAATGAGCAGTTCTTC. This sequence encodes CASSQDGTGNGNEQFF.

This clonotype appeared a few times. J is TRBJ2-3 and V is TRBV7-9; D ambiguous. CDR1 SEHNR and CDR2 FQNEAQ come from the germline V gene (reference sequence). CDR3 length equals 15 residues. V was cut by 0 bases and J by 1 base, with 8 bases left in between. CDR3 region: CASSLASPGTDTQYF. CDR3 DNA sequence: TGTGCCAGCAGCTTAGCAAGTCCTGGCACAGATACGCAGTATTTT.

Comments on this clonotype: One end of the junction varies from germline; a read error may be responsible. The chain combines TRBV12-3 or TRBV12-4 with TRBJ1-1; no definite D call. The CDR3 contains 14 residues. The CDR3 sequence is CAGSPRTGNTEAFF. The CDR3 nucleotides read TGTGCCGGCAGTCCGCGGACGGGGAACACTGAAGCTTTCTTT.

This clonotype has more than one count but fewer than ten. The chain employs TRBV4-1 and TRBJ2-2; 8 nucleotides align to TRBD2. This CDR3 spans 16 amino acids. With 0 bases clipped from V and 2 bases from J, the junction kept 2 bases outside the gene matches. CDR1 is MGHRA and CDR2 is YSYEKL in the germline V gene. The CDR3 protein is CASSQDGGVNTGELFF. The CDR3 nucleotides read TGCGCCAGCAGCCAAGACGGGGGGGTAAACACCGGGGAGCTGTTTTTT.

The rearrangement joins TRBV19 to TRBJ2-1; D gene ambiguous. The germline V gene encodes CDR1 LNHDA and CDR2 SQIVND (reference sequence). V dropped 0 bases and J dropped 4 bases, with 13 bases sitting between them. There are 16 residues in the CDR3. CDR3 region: CASSIEGRRGYNEQFF. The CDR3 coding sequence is TGTGCCAGTAGTATAGAAGGAAGGAGAGGATACAATGAGCAGTTCTTC. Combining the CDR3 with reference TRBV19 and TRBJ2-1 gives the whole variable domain DGGITQSPKYLFRKEGQNVTLSCEQNLNHDAMYWYRQDPGQGLRLIYYSQIVNDFQKGDIAEGYSVSREKKESFPLTVTSAQKNPTAFYLCASSIEGRRGYNEQFFGPGTRLTVL.

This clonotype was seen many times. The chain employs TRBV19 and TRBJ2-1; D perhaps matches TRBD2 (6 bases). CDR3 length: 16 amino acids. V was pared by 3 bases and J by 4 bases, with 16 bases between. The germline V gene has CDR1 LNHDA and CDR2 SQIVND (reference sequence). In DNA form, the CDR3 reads TGTGCCAGTAGTATCTGGGGCGGGACTGTTTACAATGAGCAGTTCTTC. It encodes CASSIWGGTVYNEQFF.

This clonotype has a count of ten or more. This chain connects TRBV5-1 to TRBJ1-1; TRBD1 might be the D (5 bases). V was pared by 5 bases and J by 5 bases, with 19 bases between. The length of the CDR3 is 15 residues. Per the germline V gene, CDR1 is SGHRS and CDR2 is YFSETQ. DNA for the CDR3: TGCGCCAGCAGGAGCCTAGGGGTGGGTTATACTGAAGCTTTCTTT. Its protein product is CASRSLGVGYTEAFF. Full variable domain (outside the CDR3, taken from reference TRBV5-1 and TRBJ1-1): KAGVTQTPRYLIKTRGQQVTLSCSPISGHRSVSWYQQTPGQGLQFLFEYFSETQRNKGNFPGRFSGRQFSNSRSEMNVSTLELGDSALYLCASRSLGVGYTEAFFGQGTRLTVV.

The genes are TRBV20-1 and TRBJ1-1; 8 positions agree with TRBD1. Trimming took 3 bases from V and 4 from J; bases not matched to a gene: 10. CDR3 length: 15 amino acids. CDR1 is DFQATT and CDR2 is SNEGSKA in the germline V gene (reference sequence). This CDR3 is CSASPPQGGGTEAFF. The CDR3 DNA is TGCAGTGCTAGCCCGCCACAGGGGGGAGGCACTGAAGCTTTCTTT.

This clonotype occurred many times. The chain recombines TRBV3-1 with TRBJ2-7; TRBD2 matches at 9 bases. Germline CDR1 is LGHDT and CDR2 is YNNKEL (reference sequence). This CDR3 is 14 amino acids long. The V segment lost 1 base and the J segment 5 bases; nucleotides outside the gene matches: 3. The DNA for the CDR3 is TGTGCCAGCAGCCAAGCCAGCGGGGGGCACGAGCAGTACTTC. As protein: CASSQASGGHEQYF.

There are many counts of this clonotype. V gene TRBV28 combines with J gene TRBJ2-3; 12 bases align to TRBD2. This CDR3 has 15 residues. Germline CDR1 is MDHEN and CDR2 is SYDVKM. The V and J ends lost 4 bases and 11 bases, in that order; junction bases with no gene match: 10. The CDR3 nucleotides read TGTGCCAGCAGTTCTTCTAGCGGGGGGGCCGTTGGGCAGTATTTT. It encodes CASSSSSGGAVGQYF.